A single sample is the source of the 5 T cell receptor beta chains below, sequenced in a study of CD8+ T cells in alopecia areata. Extracted from the samples, RNA was reverse transcribed into cDNA to serve as the sequencing template. Only in-frame clones appear in the TCRdb table, and some are missing; sequencing was by immunoSEQ multiplex PCR. The sample consists of tens of thousands of clones, 29% of them appearing once. Sample treatment: oral pan-JAK inhibitor, 5-10 mg twice daily. Sequenced here: CD8+ T cells sorted from blood, sampled at week 4, from a patient treated with tofacitinib. All receptors derive from a human donor with alopecia areata.

This clone was seen a handful of times. The chain combines TRBV19 with TRBJ2-5, with D perhaps matching TRBD1 (5 bases). This CDR3 has 10 amino acids. The germline V and J ends were trimmed by 10 bases and 7 bases, with 10 bases remaining between them. The V gene's germline CDR1 is LNHDA and CDR2 SQIVND (reference sequence). This CDR3 reads CATSQGTQYF. The CDR3, as DNA: TGTGCCACTTCCCAGGGGACCCAGTACTTC.

This clone has more than one count but fewer than ten. The chain uses TRBV4-2 and TRBJ2-7; D ambiguous. The V end lost 0 bases, the J end lost 4 bases, and 13 bases lay between the germline ends. Germline loops: CDR1 LGHNA, CDR2 YNFKEQ. This CDR3 has 15 amino acids. In nucleotides, the CDR3 is TGTGCCAGCAGCCAAGATCTTACAGTCAAATACGAGCAGTACTTC. It yields the protein CASSQDLTVKYEQYF.

The chain carries TRBV15 and TRBJ2-7, with a weak D call TRBD1 (6 bases). In germline, CDR1 is LNHNV, CDR2 YYDKDF (reference sequence). There are 15 residues in the CDR3. The V end lost 0 bases, the J end lost 7 bases, and 16 bases lay between the germline ends. The CDR3 DNA is TGTGCCACCAGCAGAGAGGCAGGGGAAGTTTCGGAGCAGTACTTC. It yields the protein CATSREAGEVSEQYF.

A few counts support this clone. V is TRBV27 and J is TRBJ2-7; 8 positions match TRBD1. Germline lookup yields CDR1 MNHEY and CDR2 SMNVEV (reference sequence). This CDR3 is 14 amino acids long. J gave up 3 bases and V 5 bases, and 6 bases lay outside the gene matches. The DNA of the CDR3 is TGTGCCAGCAGTCCAGGACAGGGAGTCTACGAGCAGTACTTC. It encodes CASSPGQGVYEQYF.

Only a few counts were recorded for this clone. The chain employs TRBV4-2 and TRBJ2-4, with D perhaps being TRBD1 or TRBD2 (5 bases each). The CDR3 consists of 13 residues. Trimming took 6 bases from V and 11 from J, leaving 17 bases between them. From germline, CDR1 is LGHNA and CDR2 YNFKEQ. The CDR3 bases are TGTGCCAGCAGGGACGGGGCAGGGTGGGTTCAGTACTTC. Translation: CASRDGAGWVQYF.